This T cell receptor beta chain was identified in a study of response to subunit inactivated influenza vaccine. TCRdb itself ran the RT-PCR reads through MiXCR, one entry per CDR3 protein. The sample includes approximately 570,000 distinct CDR3 sequences, 7.5% to 8.5% of them seen just once. This clonotype was seen a few times. After removal of 1 base from V and 7 bases from J, the junction contained 14 bases not matched to a gene. The CDR3 contains 18 residues. From germline, CDR1 is MGHRA and CDR2 YSYEKL. This chain uses TRBV4-1 with TRBJ2-3; 10 bases are shared with TRBD2. The sample was PBMCs from blood, taken less than 30 months after vaccination. The receptor was derived from a man between 50 and 69 years old who received an inactivated influenza vaccine. The CDR3 is CASSQGLAGGISGNTQYF. CDR3 DNA: TGCGCCAGCAGCCAAGGGTTAGCGGGGGGCATTTCTGGGAATACGCAGTATTTT.